These T cell receptor beta chains were read from a single sample in a study of blood T cell repertoires in COVID-19. Clones were sequenced by immunoSEQ multiplex PCR, and TCRdb holds only the in-frame ones, with some missing. The table has about 140,000 clones, about 86% seen once; the top ten hold approximately 8.2%. Sequenced material: peripheral blood. The receptors were gathered from a human donor in a cohort sampled during active COVID-19. The CDR3 runs from the conserved cysteine through the conserved F or W. The D gene is left open where the match is weak. Clone size is given for some rows only: seen once, a few or many times, or a class if the clone is expanded.

TRBD1 . TRBJ2-5 TRBV6-5 TGTGCCAGCAGAGGGACAGCTCTGTTATGGACCCAGTACTTC CASRGTALLWTQYF
. . TRBJ1-2 TRBV28 TGTGCCAGCAGCTCGATGGGGGCCGACTGGGGCTATGGCTACACCTTC CASSSMGADWGYGYTF
. . TRBJ1-5 TRBV28 TGTGCCAGCAGTTTGGCAATCGATAGCAATCAGCCCCAGCATTTT CASSLAIDSNQPQHF
. . TRBJ2-2 TRBV5-1 TGCGCCAGCAGCTTGGTCCCGACTTTACTAGCCGGGGAGCTGTTTTTT CASSLVPTLLAGELFF
TRBD1 . TRBJ2-7 TRBV10-1 TGCGCCAGCGACAACGCGGCCGGGACAGGGCGATACGAGCAGTACTTC CASDNAAGTGRYEQYF
. . TRBJ2-1 TRBV11-2 TGTGCCAGCAGCTTAGTGGCCCGGCTAGCCAGCTCCTACAATGAGCAGTTCTTC CASSLVARLASSYNEQFF
. . TRBJ2-1 TRBV9 TGTGCCAGCAGCGTAGATGTAGAGCAGTTCTTC CASSVDVEQFF
. . TRBJ1-5 TRBV6-5 TGTGCCAGCGACCCGACAGCAAGCAATCAGCCCCAGCATTTT CASDPTASNQPQHF
TRBD1 . TRBJ2-7 TRBV18 TGTGCCAGCTCACCACCGGGACAGGGGATGTACGAGCAGTACTTC CASSPPGQGMYEQYF
TRBD1 . TRBJ2-5 TRBV4-1 TGCGCCAGCAGCTTACCTGGGACAGTACAAGAGACCCAGTACTTC CASSLPGTVQETQYF
. . TRBJ1-1 TRBV5-1 TGCGCCAGCAGCTTGAAGGGGGATGACACTGAAGCTTTCTTT CASSLKGDDTEAFF
TRBD1 . TRBJ2-7 TRBV4-3 TGCGCCAGCAGCCAAGGGACAGGGCAATACGAGCAGTACTTC CASSQGTGQYEQYF
. few TRBJ2-1 TRBV5-6 TGTGCCAGCAGCTTCTTCGGGGGTGAGCAGTTCTTC CASSFFGGEQFF
TRBD1 . TRBJ2-7 TRBV7-9 TGTGCCAGCAGCGGACCGCCCCAGGGGGCCCACGAGCAGTACTTC CASSGPPQGAHEQYF
. . TRBJ2-7 TRBV6-2/TRBV6-3 TGTGCCAGCAGTTTGGTGAAACTCCAAGAGCAGTACTTC CASSLVKLQEQYF
TRBD1 . TRBJ1-2 TRBV6-6 TGTGCCAGCAGTTATGGACAGGGTCGTGACTATGGCTACACCTTC CASSYGQGRDYGYTF
TRBD2 . TRBJ2-2 TRBV7-2 TGTGCCAGCAGCTATCCGGGAGGGGACGGGGAGCTGTTTTTT CASSYPGGDGELFF
. few TRBJ1-3 TRBV20-1 TGCAGTGCGCGGACTGGAAACACCATATATTTT CSARTGNTIYF
. once TRBJ1-6 TRBV4-2 TGTGCCAGCAGCCTGTTCCCAGCCGGACAGTATAATTCACCCCTCCACTTT CASSLFPAGQYNSPLHF
TRBD1 . TRBJ1-6 TRBV7-2 TGTGCCAGCAGCTCCGGGACAGGGTCATTCCTAGGTTCACCCCTCCACTTT CASSSGTGSFLGSPLHF
. . TRBJ2-7 TRBV4-3 TGCGCCAGCAGCCAAGGGGACGGGGGTTCCTACGAGCAGTACTTC CASSQGDGGSYEQYF
. . TRBJ2-3 TRBV12-3/TRBV12-4 TGTGCCAGCAGTTACACAGGGTATACGCAGTATTTT CASSYTGYTQYF
TRBD1 . TRBJ2-5 TRBV7-2 TGTGCCAGCAGCTGGGCCGGGACAGGGCCCGAGACCCAGTACTTC CASSWAGTGPETQYF
. . TRBJ2-3 TRBV6-6 TGTGCCAGCAGTTCGGGGGGCACCGGGTCAGATACGCAGTATTTT CASSSGGTGSDTQYF
TRBD2 . TRBJ2-3 TRBV7-8 TGTGCCAGCAGCTTATATACGGGAGGTGGCACAGATACGCAGTATTTT CASSLYTGGGTDTQYF
TRBD1 . TRBJ2-7 TRBV5-1 TGCGCCAGCAGCTCCCAAGGGACAGGGGCCTACGAGCAGTACTTC CASSSQGTGAYEQYF
. . TRBJ1-2 TRBV4-2 TGTGCCAGCAGCCAAGATGTAGGGTACAGGGGCTACACCTTC CASSQDVGYRGYTF
. . TRBJ2-2 TRBV6-4 TGTGCCAGCAGGAGAGGGAACACCGGGGAGCTGTTTTTT CASRRGNTGELFF
. . TRBJ2-1 TRBV7-6 TGTGCCAGCAGCGCCCAGGACTCGAGCTCCTACAATGAGCAGTTCTTC CASSAQDSSSYNEQFF